A single sample gave rise to the 10 T cell receptor beta chains below, sequenced in a study of OX40 agonist ivuxolimab in advanced cancers. Only in-frame clones appear in the TCRdb table, and some are missing; sequencing was by immunoSEQ multiplex PCR. Among roughly 44,000 clones listed, approximately 80% were seen once. The starting material was CD4+ or CD8+ T cells sorted from blood, obtained in a trial of the OX40 agonist ivuxolimab. The receptors were gathered from an adult with an advanced solid tumor such as melanoma, head and neck, liver or kidney cancer.

The rearrangement links TRBV6-5 to TRBJ2-3; 9 positions match TRBD1. The CDR3 spans 14 residues. Germline V gives CDR1 MNHEY, CDR2 SVGAGI. V gave up 5 bases and J gave up 4 bases; unmatched junction bases: 4. Here the CDR3 reads CASSGTGGADTQYF. The CDR3 region has the DNA TGTGCCAGCAGTGGCACAGGGGGCGCAGATACGCAGTATTTT.

The chain combines TRBV18 with TRBJ2-1; D perhaps matches TRBD1 (6 bases). Germline loops: CDR1 KGHSH, CDR2 LQKENI. The CDR3 is made up of 16 amino acids. V gave up 2 bases and J gave up 8 bases, with 19 bases separating them. This CDR3 reads CASSPDRIRGIDEQFF. The CDR3 nucleotides are TGTGCCAGCTCACCAGACAGGATAAGGGGAATCGATGAGCAGTTCTTC.

The V call is TRBV13, the J call TRBJ2-6; D possibly corresponds to TRBD1 (5 bases). The length of the CDR3 is 15 residues. Trimming stripped 3 bases from V and 1 base from J, with 7 bases between. CDR1 is PRHDT and CDR2 is FYEKMQ in the germline V gene (reference sequence). The CDR3 sequence: CASSFAGSGANVLTF. In nucleotides, the CDR3 is TGTGCCAGCAGCTTTGCAGGGTCTGGGGCCAACGTCCTGACTTTC.

DNA for the CDR3: TGTGCCAGCAGTACGGGAGGCGACGGTTACTACGAGCAGTACTTC. Amino acids: CASSTGGDGYYEQYF. The chain carries TRBV6-6 and TRBJ2-5; 7 bases fit TRBD2. The DNA matches TRBJ2-7 better at its end, which makes the J call doubtful. CDR3 length: 15 amino acids. Germline CDR1 is MNHNY and CDR2 is SVGAGI (reference sequence).

The rearrangement links TRBV5-4 to TRBJ1-1; 8 nucleotides match TRBD1. Germline V gives CDR1 SGHNT, CDR2 YYREEE (reference sequence). Unmatched junction bases numbered 5, after V lost 4 bases and J lost 3 bases. The CDR3 runs to 14 residues. CDR3 DNA: TGTGCCAGCAGCCCAGGACAGGGATACACTGAAGCTTTCTTT. The encoded protein is CASSPGQGYTEAFF. Full variable domain (remainder filled in from reference TRBV5-4 and TRBJ1-1): ETGVTQSPTHLIKTRGQQVTLRCSSQSGHNTVSWYQQALGQGPQFIFQYYREEENGRGNFPPRFSGLQFPNYSSELNVNALELDDSALYLCASSPGQGYTEAFFGQGTRLTVV.

This clone was detected only once. This chain connects TRBV6-5 to TRBJ2-4; D might be TRBD2 (6 bases). Germline lookup yields CDR1 MNHEY and CDR2 SVGAGI. Trimming cost V 0 bases and J 6 bases, with 9 bases left between them. CDR3 length equals 14 residues. DNA of the CDR3: TGTGCCAGCAGTTACTCCAACGGGGGAAACATTCAGTACTTC. It specifies CASSYSNGGNIQYF.

This chain links TRBV10-1 with TRBJ2-1; 9 bases map to TRBD2. J gave up 3 bases and V 5 bases, and 2 bases lay outside the gene matches. Germline V CDR1 and CDR2: WNHNN, SYGVQD (reference sequence). CDR3 length: 14 amino acids. CDR3 in DNA: TGCGCCAGCAGTCATAGCGGGAGCTACAATGAGCAGTTCTTC. It specifies CASSHSGSYNEQFF.

The chain combines TRBV2 with TRBJ1-1; D gene ambiguous. The CDR3 covers 14 residues. V shed 5 bases and J shed 0 bases, with 10 bases lying between them. Germline loops: CDR1 SNHLY, CDR2 FYNNEI. CDR3 coding DNA: TGTGCCAGCAGTCGAAGCTACCTGAACACTGAAGCTTTCTTT. It yields the protein CASSRSYLNTEAFF.

This chain joins TRBV7-7 and TRBJ2-1; 9 bases agree with TRBD2. The germline V gene encodes CDR1 SSHAT and CDR2 FNYEAQ (reference sequence). CDR3 length: 14 amino acids. The ends lost 4 bases at V and 9 bases at J; junction bases unmatched: 7. The CDR3: CASSSDSGSGEQFF. In DNA form, the CDR3 reads TGTGCCAGCAGCTCAGATAGCGGGAGCGGTGAGCAGTTCTTC.

The chain uses TRBV4-3 and TRBJ2-1; 10 bases map to TRBD2. Per germline, CDR1 LGHNA and CDR2 YSLEER. The length of the CDR3 is 16 residues. Germline trimming cut 0 bases from V and 4 bases from J; bases unmatched to any gene: 3. The CDR3 reads CASSQDLAGAYNEQFF. CDR3 DNA sequence: TGCGCCAGCAGCCAAGACCTAGCGGGAGCTTACAATGAGCAGTTCTTC.